The source of this TCR beta chain is a study of T cell changes during pregnancy in multiple sclerosis (dated by TCRdb to about 2019). For the wider study: The study examined how the T cell repertoire changed over the course of pregnancy in women with multiple sclerosis.

Relative to germline, V is missing 0 bases and J is missing 4 bases, with 5 bases of the junction outside any gene match. From the cysteine through the phenylalanine, the CDR3 covers 15 amino acids. The kept DNA is CDR3 alone, 45 bases in frame from the first base. From a lookup of the germline V gene, CDR1 and CDR2 are MGHRA and YSYEKL. Of note for this clone: The specificity of this receptor is unknown. Base qualities are not provided; no much larger clone lies one nucleotide away.

Library method: the immunoSEQ multiplex PCR assay. TCRdb limited this immuneACCESS table to in-frame rearrangements with V and J called. A share of clones is missing; checked studies link under half to unresolved V genes, and the rest is unexplained. The sample yields tens of thousands of clones; about nine tenths were counted once. The top ten clonotypes cover 1.3% of the sample. The sequencing used peripheral blood, collected in the second trimester of pregnancy. The chain joins TRBV4-1 to TRBJ2-5; 7 nucleotides in the junction match TRBD1. The origin of this receptor is a female donor with multiple sclerosis, enrolled in a pregnancy study. DNA sequence: TGCGCCAGCAGCCAAGATTCGGCAGGGGGAGAGACCCAGTACTTC. This encodes CASSQDSAGGETQYF.